This T cell receptor beta chain was captured by sequencing in a study of T-cell memory formation after mild COVID-19. This clonotype was seen a handful of times. TCRdb recomputed calls from the 5' RACE reads with MiXCR, one row per CDR3 protein. The sample consists of more than 250,000 distinct CDR3 sequences, about 17% of them appearing once. From germline, CDR1 is SGHTA and CDR2 FQGNSA. The CDR3 is made up of 13 amino acids. V was pared by 5 bases and J by 8 bases, with 15 bases between. V gene TRBV7-2 combines with J gene TRBJ1-2; possible D gene TRBD1, 6 bases. The receptor was derived from a man younger than 30 who had mild COVID-19 (a few samples of this study predate the infection). Cell type and time point are not known. The sequencing sample was made of PBMCs or a T cell subset sorted from them (not recorded which). CDR3 amino acids: CASSLDRRSGYTF. CDR3 coding DNA: TGTGCCAGCAGCCTTGACAGGCGGTCGGGCTACACCTTC.